This record looks at one TCR beta chain sequence and its context. The antigen is not known. This entry belongs to a study of T cells expressing NK-cell markers. About the study: The TCR beta repertoires originated in sorted CD3+CD56+NKG2C+, CD3+CD56+NKG2C- and CD3+CD56-NKG2C+ T cells. Study conclusions and caveats: HCMV specificity of the expanded NKG2C+ T cell clones was not established. Six donors had dominant NKG2C+ clonotypes that comprised about 1.0-7.5% of their CD8+ T cells.

CDR3 size: 15 residues. Germline CDR1 reads SGHVS; CDR2 reads FQNEAQ. UMIs were included in TCR beta cDNA generated by 5'RACE template switching. For each CDR3 protein, TCRdb gives one entry from its re-call of the 5' RACE reads, without DNA. This listing includes 350,000 to 400,000 distinct CDR3 sequences. The sample was blood T cells: a sorted CD56 or NKG2C T cell subset, CD4+ or CD8+ T cells, or bulk PBMC T cells (not recorded which). The clonotype originates from a woman aged 45 to 65 in good health. The rearrangement uses TRBV7-8 and TRBJ2-1; TCRdb's D call, TRBD1, is unchecked because there is no DNA. CDR3 region: CASSTLTGDKDEQFF.